This T cell receptor beta chain was identified during a study of T-cell reconstitution after alpha-beta-depleted transplantation in children. With 2 bases clipped from V and 5 bases from J, the junction kept 5 bases outside the gene matches. Germline loops: CDR1 LGHDT, CDR2 YNNKEL (reference sequence). CDR3 length: 16 amino acids. TCRbeta library construction was performed incorporating unique molecular identifiers. From the PCR reads, TCRdb called clonotypes with MiXCR, one entry per CDR3 protein. The table includes 500,000 or so distinct CDR3 sequences, over 10% detected once. This clonotype was seen more than once but under ten times.

Sequencing was performed on PBMCs, mostly from graft donor cells, taken 180 days after TCRalphabeta/CD19-depleted stem cell transplant. This clonotype originated in a female patient younger than 10 who had a stem cell transplant for aplastic anemia, so the T cells may come from the graft donor. J is TRBJ2-1 and V is TRBV3-1; 11 bases match TRBD2. CDR3 loop: CASSQPRLAGNNEQFF. CDR3 coding DNA: TGTGCCAGCAGCCAACCTAGACTAGCGGGAAACAATGAGCAGTTCTTC.